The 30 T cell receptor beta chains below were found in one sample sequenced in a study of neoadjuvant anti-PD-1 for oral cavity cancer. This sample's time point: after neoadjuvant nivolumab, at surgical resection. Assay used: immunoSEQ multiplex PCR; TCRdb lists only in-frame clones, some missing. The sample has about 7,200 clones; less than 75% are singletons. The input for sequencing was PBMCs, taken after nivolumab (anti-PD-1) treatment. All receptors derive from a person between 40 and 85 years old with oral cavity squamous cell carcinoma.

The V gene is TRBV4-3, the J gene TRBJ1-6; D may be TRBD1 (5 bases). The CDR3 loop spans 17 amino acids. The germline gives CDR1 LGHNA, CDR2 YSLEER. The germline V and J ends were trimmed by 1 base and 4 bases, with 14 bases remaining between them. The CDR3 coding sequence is TGCGCCAGCAGCCAAGTTAGGGGATCCCCTTATAATTCACCCCTCCACTTT. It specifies CASSQVRGSPYNSPLHF.

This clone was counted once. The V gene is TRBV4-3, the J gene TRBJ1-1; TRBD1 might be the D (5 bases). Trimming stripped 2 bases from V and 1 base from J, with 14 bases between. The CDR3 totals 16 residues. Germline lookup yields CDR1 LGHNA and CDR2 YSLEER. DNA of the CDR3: TGCGCCAGCAGCCAAAAAATCCAGGGACCGAACACTGAAGCTTTCTTT. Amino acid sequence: CASSQKIQGPNTEAFF.

CDR3 DNA sequence: TGTGCCAGCAGCTTCGGACAGGGGAACACAGATACGCAGTATTTT. This encodes CASSFGQGNTDTQYF. V and J are TRBV5-6 and TRBJ2-3; 9 nucleotides match TRBD1. The trim removed 2 bases at V and 2 bases at J, leaving 3 bases unmatched. CDR3 length: 15 amino acids. In germline, CDR1 is SGHDT, CDR2 YYEEEE.

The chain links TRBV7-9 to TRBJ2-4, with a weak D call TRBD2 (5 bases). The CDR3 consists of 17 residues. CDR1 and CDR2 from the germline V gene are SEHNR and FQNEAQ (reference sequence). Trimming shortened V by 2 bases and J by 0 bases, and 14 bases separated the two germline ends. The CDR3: CASSLNRGQIAKNIQYF. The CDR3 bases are TGTGCCAGCAGCTTAAATCGGGGTCAGATAGCCAAAAACATTCAGTACTTC.

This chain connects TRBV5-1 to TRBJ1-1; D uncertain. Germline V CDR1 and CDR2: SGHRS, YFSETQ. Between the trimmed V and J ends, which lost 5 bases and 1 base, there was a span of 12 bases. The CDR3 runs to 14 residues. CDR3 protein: CASSSKVANTEAFF. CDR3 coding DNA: TGCGCCAGCAGTTCAAAGGTCGCGAACACTGAAGCTTTCTTT.

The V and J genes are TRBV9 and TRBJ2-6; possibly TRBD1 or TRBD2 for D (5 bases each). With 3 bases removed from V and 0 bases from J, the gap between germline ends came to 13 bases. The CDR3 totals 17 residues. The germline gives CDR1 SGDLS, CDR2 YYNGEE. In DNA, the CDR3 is TGTGCCAGCAGCGCGCTCCTCGGGGCCTCTGGGGCCAACGTCCTGACTTTC. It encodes CASSALLGASGANVLTF.

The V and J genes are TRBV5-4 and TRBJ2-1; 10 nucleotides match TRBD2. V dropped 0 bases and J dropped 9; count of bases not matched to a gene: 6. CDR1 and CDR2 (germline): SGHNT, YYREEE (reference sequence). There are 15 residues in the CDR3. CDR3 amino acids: CASSLASGGVGEQFF. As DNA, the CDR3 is TGTGCCAGCAGCTTGGCGAGCGGGGGGGTTGGTGAGCAGTTCTTC.

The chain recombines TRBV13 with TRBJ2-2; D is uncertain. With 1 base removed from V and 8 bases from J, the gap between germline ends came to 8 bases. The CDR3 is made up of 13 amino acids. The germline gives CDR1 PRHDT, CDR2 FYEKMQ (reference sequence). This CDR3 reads CASSLERVGELFF. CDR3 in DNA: TGTGCCAGCAGCTTAGAACGCGTTGGGGAGCTGTTTTTT.

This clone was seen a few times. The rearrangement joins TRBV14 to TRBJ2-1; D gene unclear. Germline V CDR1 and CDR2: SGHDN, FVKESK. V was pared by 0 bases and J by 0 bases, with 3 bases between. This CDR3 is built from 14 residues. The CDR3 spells CASSQDTSYNEQFF. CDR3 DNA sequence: TGTGCCAGCAGCCAAGATACCTCCTACAATGAGCAGTTCTTC.

The CDR3 sequence: CASSSTGVVTIQYF. In DNA, the CDR3 is TGTGCCAGTAGTTCAACAGGGGTCGTAACCATTCAGTACTTC. This chain joins TRBV19 and TRBJ2-4, with 7 bases matching TRBD1. The V and J ends lost 5 bases and 9 bases, in that order; junction bases with no gene match: 10. Germline loops: CDR1 LNHDA, CDR2 SQIVND (reference sequence). The CDR3 extends over 14 amino acids.

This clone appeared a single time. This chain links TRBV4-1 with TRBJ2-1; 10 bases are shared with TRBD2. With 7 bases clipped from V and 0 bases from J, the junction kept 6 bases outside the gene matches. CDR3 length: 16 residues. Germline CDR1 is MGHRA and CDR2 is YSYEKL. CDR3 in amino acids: CASKASGGLSYNEQFF. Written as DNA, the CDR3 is TGCGCCAGCAAGGCTAGCGGGGGCCTCTCCTACAATGAGCAGTTCTTC.

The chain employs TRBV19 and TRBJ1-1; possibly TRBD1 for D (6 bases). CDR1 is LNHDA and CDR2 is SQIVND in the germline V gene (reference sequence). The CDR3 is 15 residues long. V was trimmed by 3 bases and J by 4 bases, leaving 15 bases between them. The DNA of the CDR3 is TGTGCCAGTAGTATCCGGGGACAAAAGCGCACTGAAGCTTTCTTT. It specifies CASSIRGQKRTEAFF.

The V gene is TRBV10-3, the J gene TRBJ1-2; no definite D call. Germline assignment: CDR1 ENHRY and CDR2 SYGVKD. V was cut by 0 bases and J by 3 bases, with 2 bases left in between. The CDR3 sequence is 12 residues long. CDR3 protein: CAISESYYGYTF. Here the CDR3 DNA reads TGTGCCATCAGTGAGTCTTACTATGGCTACACCTTC.

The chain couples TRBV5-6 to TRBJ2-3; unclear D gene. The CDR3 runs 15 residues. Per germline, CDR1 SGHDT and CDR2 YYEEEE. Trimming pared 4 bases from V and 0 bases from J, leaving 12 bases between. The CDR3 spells CASSRTLDSTDTQYF. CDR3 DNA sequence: TGTGCCAGCAGCCGGACCTTGGATAGCACAGATACGCAGTATTTT.

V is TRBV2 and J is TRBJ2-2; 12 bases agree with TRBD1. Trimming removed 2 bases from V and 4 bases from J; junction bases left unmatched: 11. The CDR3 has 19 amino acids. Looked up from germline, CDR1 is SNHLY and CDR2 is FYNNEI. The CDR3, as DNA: TGTGCCAGCAGTGAACCTCTGGGACAGGGGGCTTTGCGCACCGGGGAGCTGTTTTTT. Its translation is CASSEPLGQGALRTGELFF.

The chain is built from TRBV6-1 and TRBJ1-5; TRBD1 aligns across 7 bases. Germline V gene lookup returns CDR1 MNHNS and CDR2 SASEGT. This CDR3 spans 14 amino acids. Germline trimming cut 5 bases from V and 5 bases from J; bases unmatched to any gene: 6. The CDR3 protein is CASSYDRAHQPQHF. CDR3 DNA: TGTGCCAGCAGTTATGACAGGGCACATCAGCCCCAGCATTTT.

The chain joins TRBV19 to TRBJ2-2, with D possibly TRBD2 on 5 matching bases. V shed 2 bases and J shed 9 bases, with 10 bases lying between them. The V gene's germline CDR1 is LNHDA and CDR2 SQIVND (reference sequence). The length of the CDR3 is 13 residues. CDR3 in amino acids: CASSIKEARELFF. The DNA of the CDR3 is TGTGCCAGTAGTATAAAGGAGGCCCGGGAGCTGTTTTTT. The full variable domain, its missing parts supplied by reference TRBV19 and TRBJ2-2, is DGGITQSPKYLFRKEGQNVTLSCEQNLNHDAMYWYRQDPGQGLRLIYYSQIVNDFQKGDIAEGYSVSREKKESFPLTVTSAQKNPTAFYLCASSIKEARELFFGEGSRLTVL.

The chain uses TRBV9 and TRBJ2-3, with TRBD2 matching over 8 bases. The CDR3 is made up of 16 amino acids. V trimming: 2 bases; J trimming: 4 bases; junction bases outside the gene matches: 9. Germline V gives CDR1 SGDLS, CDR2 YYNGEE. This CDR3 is CASSVAAGGPADTQYF. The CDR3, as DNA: TGTGCCAGCAGCGTTGCCGCGGGGGGCCCCGCAGATACGCAGTATTTT. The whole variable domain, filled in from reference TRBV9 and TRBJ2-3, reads DSGVTQTPKHLITATGQRVTLRCSPRSGDLSVYWYQQSLDQGLQFLIQYYNGEERAKGNILERFSAQQFPDLHSELNLSSLELGDSALYFCASSVAAGGPADTQYFGPGTRLTVL.

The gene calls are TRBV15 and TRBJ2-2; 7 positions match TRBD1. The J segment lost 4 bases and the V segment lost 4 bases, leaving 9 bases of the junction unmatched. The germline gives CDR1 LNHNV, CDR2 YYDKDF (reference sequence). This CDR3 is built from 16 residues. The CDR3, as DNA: TGTGCCACCAGCACCGACCTACAGGGGCGCACCGGGGAGCTGTTTTTT. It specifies CATSTDLQGRTGELFF.

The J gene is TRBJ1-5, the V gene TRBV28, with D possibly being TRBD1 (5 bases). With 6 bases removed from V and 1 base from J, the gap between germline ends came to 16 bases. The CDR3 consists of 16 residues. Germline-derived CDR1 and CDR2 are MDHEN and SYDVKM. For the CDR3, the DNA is TGTGCCAGCAGCCGGGGAGGGAGGGACAGCAATCAGCCCCAGCATTTT. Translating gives CASSRGGRDSNQPQHF.

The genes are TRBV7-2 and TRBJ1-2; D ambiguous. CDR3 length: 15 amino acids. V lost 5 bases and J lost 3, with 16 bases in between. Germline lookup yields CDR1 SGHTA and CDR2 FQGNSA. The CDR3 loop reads CASSPRRVRDYGYTF. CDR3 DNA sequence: TGTGCCAGCAGCCCTAGAAGGGTACGGGACTATGGCTACACCTTC.

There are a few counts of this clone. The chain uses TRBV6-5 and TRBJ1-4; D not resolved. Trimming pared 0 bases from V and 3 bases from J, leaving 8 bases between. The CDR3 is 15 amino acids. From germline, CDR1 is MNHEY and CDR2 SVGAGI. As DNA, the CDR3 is TGTGCCAGCAGTTACTCCCAGACACCTAATGAAAAACTGTTTTTT. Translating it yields CASSYSQTPNEKLFF.

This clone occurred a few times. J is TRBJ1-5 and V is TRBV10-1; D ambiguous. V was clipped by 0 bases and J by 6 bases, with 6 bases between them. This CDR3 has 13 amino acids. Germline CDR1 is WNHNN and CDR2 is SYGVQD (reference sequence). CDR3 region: CASSESTSQPQHF. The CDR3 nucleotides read TGCGCCAGCAGTGAGTCGACTAGTCAGCCCCAGCATTTT.

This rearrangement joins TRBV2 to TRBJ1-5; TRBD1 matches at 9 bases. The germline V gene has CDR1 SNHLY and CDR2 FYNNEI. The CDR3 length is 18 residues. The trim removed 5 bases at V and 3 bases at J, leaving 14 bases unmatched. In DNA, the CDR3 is TGTGCCAGCAGTCGGCCTTTCGGACAGGGGAACCTCAATCAGCCCCAGCATTTT. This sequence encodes CASSRPFGQGNLNQPQHF. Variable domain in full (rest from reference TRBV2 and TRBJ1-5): EPEVTQTPSHQVTQMGQEVILRCVPISNHLYFYWYRQILGQKVEFLVSFYNNEISEKSEIFDDQFSVERPDGSNFTLKIRSTKLEDSAMYFCASSRPFGQGNLNQPQHFGDGTRLSIL.

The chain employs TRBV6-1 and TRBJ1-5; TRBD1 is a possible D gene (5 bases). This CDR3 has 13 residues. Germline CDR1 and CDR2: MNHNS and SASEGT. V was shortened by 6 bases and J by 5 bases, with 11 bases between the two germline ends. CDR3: CASRLGGDQPQHF. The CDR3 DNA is TGTGCCAGCAGACTGGGGGGGGATCAGCCCCAGCATTTT.

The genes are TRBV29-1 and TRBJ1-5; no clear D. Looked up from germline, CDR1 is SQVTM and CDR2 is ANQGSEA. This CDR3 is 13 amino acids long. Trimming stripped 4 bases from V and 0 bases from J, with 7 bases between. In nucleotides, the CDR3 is TGCAGCGTTGGCGGTCATAGCAATCAGCCCCAGCATTTT. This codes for CSVGGHSNQPQHF.

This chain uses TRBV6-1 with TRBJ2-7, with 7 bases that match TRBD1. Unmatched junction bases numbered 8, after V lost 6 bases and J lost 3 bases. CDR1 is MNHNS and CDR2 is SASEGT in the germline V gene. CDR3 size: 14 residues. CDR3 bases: TGTGCCAGCAGCTCCCCGGGACAGAACTACGAGCAGTACTTC. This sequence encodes CASSSPGQNYEQYF.

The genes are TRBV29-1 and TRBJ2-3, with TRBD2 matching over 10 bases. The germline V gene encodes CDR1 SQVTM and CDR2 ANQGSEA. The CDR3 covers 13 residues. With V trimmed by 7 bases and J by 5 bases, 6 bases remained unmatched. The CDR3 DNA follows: TGCAGCGCATTAGCGGGGGGCCTAGATACGCAGTATTTT. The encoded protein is CSALAGGLDTQYF.

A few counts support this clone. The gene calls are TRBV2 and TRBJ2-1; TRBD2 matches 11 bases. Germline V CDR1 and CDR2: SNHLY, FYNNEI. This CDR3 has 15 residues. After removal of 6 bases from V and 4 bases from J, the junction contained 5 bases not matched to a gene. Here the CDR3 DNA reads TGTGCCAGCAGAGTCGGGACTAGCGGTTACAATGAGCAGTTCTTC. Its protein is CASRVGTSGYNEQFF. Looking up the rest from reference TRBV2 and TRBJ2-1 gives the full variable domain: EPEVTQTPSHQVTQMGQEVILRCVPISNHLYFYWYRQILGQKVEFLVSFYNNEISEKSEIFDDQFSVERPDGSNFTLKIRSTKLEDSAMYFCASRVGTSGYNEQFFGPGTRLTVL.

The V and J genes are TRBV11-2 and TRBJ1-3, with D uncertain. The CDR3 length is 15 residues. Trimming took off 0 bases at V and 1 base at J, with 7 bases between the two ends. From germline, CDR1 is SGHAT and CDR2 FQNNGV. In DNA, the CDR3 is TGTGCCAGCAGCTTAGATTATGGATCTGGAAACACCATATATTTT. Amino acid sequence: CASSLDYGSGNTIYF.